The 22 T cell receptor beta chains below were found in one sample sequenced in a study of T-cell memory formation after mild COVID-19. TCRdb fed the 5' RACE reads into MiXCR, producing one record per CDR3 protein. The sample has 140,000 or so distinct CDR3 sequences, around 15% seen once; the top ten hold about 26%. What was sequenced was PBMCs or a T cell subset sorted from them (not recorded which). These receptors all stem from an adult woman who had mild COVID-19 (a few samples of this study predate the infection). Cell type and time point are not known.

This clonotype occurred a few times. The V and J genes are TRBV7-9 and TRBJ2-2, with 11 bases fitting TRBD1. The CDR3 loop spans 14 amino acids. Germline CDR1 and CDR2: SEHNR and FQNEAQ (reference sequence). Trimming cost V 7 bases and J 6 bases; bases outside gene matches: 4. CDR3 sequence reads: CASNGQGAPGELFF. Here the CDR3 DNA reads TGTGCCAGCAACGGACAGGGGGCCCCCGGGGAGCTGTTTTTT.

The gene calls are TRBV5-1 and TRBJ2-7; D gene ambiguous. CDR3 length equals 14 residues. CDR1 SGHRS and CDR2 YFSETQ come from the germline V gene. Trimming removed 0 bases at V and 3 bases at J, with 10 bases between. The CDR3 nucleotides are TGCGCCAGCAGCTTGGCCAACAGCATCTACGAGCAGTACTTC. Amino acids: CASSLANSIYEQYF.

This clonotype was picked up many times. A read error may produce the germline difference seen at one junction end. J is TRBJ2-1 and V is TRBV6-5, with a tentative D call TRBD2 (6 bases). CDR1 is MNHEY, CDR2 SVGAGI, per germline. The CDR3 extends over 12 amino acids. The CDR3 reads CASRRGIDERFF. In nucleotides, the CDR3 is TGTGCCAGCAGACGGGGGATAGATGAGCGGTTCTTC.

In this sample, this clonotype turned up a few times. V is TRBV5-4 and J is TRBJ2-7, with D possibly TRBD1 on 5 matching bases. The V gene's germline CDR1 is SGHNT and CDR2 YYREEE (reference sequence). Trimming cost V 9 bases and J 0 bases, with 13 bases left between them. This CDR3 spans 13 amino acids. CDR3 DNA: TGTGCCACCACAGGCAGCGCCTCCTACGAGCAGTACTTC. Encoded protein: CATTGSASYEQYF.

The CDR3 DNA reads TGTGCCAGCAGTTTAGTTGCTGTGACTAGCAACGGCGAGACCCAGTACTTC. This encodes CASSLVAVTSNGETQYF. This sequence joins TRBV12-3 or TRBV12-4 and TRBJ2-5; the match to TRBD2 covers 7 bases. There are 17 residues in the CDR3. Losses at the gene ends were 1 base for V and 5 bases for J; bases not matched to a gene: 13.

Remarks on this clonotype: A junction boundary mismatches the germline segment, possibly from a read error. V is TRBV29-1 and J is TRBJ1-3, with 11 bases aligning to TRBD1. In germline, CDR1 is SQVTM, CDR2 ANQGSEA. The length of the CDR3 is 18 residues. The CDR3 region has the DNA TGCAGCGTTGAAGATCTGGGACAGGGGGGCTACTCTGGAAACACTATATATTTT. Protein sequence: CSVEDLGQGGYSGNTIYF.

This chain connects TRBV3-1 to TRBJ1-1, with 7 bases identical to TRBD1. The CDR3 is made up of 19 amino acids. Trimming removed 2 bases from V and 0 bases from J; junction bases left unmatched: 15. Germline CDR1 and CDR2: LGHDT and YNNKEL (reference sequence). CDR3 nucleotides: TGTGCCAGCAGCCAACCTCCTCAGGGGGGACGGGGACTGAACACTGAAGCTTTCTTT. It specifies CASSQPPQGGRGLNTEAFF.

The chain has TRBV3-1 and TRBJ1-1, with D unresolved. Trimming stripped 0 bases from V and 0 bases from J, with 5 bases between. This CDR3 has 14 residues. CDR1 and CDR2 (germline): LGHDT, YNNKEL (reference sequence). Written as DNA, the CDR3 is TGTGCCAGCAGCCAAGATGTGGTGAACACTGAAGCTTTCTTT. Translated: CASSQDVVNTEAFF. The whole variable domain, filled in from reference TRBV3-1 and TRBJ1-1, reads DTAVSQTPKYLVTQMGNDKSIKCEQNLGHDTMYWYKQDSKKFLKIMFSYNNKELIINETVPNRFSPKSPDKAHLNLHINSLELGDSAVYFCASSQDVVNTEAFFGQGTRLTVV.

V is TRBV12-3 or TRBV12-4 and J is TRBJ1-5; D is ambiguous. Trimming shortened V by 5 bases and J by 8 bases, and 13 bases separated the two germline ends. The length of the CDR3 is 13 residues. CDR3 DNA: TGTGCCAGCAGTCCAGCTAGGGAAAAGCCCCAGCATTTT. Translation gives CASSPAREKPQHF.

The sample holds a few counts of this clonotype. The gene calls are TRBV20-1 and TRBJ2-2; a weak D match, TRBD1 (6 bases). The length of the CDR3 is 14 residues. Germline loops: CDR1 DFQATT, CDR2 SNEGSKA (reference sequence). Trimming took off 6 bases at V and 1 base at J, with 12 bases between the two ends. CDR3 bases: TGCAGTGCCGGAAACAGGGAGAACACCGGGGAGCTGTTTTTT. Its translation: CSAGNRENTGELFF.

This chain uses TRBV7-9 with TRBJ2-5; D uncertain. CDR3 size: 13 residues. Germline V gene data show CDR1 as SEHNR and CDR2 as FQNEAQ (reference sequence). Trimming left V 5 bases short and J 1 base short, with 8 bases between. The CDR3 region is CASSEGSQETQYF. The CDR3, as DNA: TGTGCCAGCAGCGAAGGTTCCCAAGAGACCCAGTACTTC. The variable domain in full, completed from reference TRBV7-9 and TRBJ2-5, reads DTGVSQNPRHKITKRGQNVTFRCDPISEHNRLYWYRQTLGQGPEFLTYFQNEAQLEKSRLLSDRFSAERPKGSFSTLEIQRTEQGDSAMYLCASSEGSQETQYFGPGTRLLVL.

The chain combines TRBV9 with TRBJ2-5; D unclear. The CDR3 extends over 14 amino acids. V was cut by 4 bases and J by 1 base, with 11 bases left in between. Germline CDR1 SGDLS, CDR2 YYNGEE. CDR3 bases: TGTGCCAGCAGCCCTAGGCCAGGCCAAGAGACCCAGTACTTC. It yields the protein CASSPRPGQETQYF.

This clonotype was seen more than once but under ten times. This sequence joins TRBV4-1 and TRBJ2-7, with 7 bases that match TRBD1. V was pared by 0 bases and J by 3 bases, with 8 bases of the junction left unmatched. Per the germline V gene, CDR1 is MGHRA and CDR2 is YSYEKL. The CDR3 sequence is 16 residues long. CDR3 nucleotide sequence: TGCGCCAGCAGCCAAGATCCCGACAGGGCCATCTACGAGCAGTACTTC. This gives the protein CASSQDPDRAIYEQYF.

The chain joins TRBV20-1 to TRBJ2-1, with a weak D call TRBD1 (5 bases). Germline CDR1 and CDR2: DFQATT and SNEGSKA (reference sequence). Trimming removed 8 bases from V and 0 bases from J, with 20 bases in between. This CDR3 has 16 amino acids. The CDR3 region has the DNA TGCAGTACACCCCGGGTGGGGCAGGCCTCCTACAATGAGCAGTTCTTC. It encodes CSTPRVGQASYNEQFF.

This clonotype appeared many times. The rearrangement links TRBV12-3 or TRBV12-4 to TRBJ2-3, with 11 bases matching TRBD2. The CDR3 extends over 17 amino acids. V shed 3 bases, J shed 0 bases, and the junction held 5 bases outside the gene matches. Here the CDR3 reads CASSFLAGGSSTDTQYF. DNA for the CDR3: TGTGCCAGCAGTTTCCTAGCGGGGGGCTCTAGCACAGATACGCAGTATTTT.

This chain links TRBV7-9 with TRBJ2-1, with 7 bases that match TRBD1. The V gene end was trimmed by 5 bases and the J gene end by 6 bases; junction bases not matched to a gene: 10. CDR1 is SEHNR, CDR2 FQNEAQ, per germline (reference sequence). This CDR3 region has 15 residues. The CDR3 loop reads CASSALQGTSNEQFF. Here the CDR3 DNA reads TGTGCCAGCAGCGCATTACAGGGGACGTCCAATGAGCAGTTCTTC.

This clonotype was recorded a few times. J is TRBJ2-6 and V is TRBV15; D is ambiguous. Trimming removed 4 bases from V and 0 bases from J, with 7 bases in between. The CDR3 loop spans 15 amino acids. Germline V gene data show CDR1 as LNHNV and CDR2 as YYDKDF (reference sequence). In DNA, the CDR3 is TGTGCCACCAGCAATCCCCTCTCTGGGGCCAACGTCCTGACTTTC. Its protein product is CATSNPLSGANVLTF.

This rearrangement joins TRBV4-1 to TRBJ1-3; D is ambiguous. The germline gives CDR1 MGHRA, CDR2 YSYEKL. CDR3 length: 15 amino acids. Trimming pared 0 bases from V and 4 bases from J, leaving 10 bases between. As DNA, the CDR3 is TGCGCCAGCAGCCAAGATGCTGAAAAAGGAAACACCATATATTTT. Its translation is CASSQDAEKGNTIYF.

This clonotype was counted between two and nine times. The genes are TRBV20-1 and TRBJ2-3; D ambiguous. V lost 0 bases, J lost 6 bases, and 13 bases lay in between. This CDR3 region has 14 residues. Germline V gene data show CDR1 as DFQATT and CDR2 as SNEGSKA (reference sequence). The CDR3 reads CSARDVDLTDTQYF. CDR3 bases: TGCAGTGCTAGAGACGTGGATCTAACGGATACGCAGTATTTT.

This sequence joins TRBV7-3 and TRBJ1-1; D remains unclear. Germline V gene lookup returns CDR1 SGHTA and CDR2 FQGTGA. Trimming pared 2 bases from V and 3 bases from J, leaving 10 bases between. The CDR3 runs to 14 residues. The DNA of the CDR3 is TGTGCCAGCAGCTTAGTAGCCGGGTACACTGAAGCTTTCTTT. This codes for CASSLVAGYTEAFF.

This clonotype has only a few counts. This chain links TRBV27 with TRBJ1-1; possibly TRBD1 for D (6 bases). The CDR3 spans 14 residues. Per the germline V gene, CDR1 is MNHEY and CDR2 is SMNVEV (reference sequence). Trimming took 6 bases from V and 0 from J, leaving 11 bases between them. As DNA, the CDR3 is TGTGCCAGCAGCTTAAGGGGGGTGAACACTGAAGCTTTCTTT. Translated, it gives CASSLRGVNTEAFF.

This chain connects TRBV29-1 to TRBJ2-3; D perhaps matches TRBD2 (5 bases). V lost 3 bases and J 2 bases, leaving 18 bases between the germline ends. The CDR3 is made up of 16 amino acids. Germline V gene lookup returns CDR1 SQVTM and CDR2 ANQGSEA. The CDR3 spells CSVDYGLALDTDTQYF. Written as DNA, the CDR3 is TGCAGCGTTGACTACGGACTTGCACTCGACACAGATACGCAGTATTTT.